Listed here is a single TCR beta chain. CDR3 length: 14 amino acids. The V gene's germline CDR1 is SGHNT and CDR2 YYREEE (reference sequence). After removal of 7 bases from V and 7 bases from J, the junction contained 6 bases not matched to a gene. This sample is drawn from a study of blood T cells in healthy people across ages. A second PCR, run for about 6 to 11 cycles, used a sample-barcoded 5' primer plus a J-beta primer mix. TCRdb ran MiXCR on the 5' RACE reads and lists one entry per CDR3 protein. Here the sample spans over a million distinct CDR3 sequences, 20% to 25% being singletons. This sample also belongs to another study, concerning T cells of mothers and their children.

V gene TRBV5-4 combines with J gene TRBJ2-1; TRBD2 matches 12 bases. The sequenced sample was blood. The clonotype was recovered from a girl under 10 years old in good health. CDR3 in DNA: TGTGCCAGCCTCACTAGCGGGGGGCCTAATGAGCAGTTCTTC. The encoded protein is CASLTSGGPNEQFF.